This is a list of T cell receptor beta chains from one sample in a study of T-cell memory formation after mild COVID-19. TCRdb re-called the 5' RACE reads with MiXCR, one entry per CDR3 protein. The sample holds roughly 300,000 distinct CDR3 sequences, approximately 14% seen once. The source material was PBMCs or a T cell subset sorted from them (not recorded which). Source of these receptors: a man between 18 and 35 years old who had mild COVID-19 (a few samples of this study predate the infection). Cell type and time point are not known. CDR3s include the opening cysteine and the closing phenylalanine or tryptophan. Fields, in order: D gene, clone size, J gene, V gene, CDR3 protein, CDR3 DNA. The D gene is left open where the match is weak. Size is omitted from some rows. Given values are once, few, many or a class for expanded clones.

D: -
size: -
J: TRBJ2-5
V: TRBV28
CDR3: CASRQGIKTQYF
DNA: TGTGCCAGCAGGCAGGGGATAAAGACCCAGTACTTC

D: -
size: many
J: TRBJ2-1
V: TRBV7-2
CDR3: CASRPALSGINEQFF
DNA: TGTGCCAGCAGACCGGCCCTAAGTGGAATCAATGAGCAGTTCTTC

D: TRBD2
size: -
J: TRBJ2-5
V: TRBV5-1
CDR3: CASSLETSGEETQYF
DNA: TGCGCCAGCAGCTTAGAGACTAGCGGGGAGGAGACCCAGTACTTC

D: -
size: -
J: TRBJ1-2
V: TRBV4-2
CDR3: CASSPLGGWGYTF
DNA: TGTGCCAGCAGCCCCTTAGGGGGATGGGGCTACACCTTC

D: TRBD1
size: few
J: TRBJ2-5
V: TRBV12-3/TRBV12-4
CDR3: CASSRQGYGQETQYF
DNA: TGTGCCAGCAGTCGACAGGGGTACGGCCAAGAGACCCAGTACTTC

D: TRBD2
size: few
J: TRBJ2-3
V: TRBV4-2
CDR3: CASSQDRASAGGTDTQYF
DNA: TGTGCCAGCAGCCAAGACAGAGCTTCAGCGGGAGGCACAGATACGCAGTATTTT

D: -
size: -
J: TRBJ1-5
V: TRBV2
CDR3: CASSRVGQPQHF
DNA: TGTGCCAGCAGTAGAGTAGGGCAGCCCCAGCATTTT

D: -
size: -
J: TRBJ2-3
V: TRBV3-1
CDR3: CASSDLGITQYF
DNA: TGTGCCAGCAGCGATTTAGGGATTACGCAGTATTTT

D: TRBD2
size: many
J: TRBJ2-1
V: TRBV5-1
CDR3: CASSLSLAGVNEQFF
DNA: TGCGCCAGCAGCTTGTCGCTAGCGGGGGTTAATGAGCAGTTCTTC

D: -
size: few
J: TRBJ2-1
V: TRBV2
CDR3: CASSDPGSSSYNEQFF
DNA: TGTGCCAGCAGTGACCCAGGCTCCAGCTCCTACAATGAGCAGTTCTTC

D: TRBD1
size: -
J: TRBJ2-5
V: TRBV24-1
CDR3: CATSDFPGQGGPETQYF
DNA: TGTGCCACCAGTGATTTCCCCGGACAGGGGGGCCCAGAGACCCAGTACTTC

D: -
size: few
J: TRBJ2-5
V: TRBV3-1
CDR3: CASSQVGQLGQETQYF
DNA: TGTGCCAGCAGCCAAGTCGGTCAGCTGGGTCAAGAGACCCAGTACTTC

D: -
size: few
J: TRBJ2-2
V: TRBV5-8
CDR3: CASSLVVRAGSTGELFF
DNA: TGTGCCAGCAGCTTGGTAGTCAGGGCTGGGAGCACCGGGGAGCTGTTTTTT

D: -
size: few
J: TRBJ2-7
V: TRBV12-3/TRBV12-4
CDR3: CASSFDGVEQYF
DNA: TGTGCCAGCAGTTTTGACGGGGTCGAGCAGTACTTC